A selection of T cell receptor beta chains follows, all from one sample in a study of blood T cells in healthy people across ages. TCRdb re-called the 5' RACE reads through MiXCR, storing one row per CDR3 protein. The sample consists of around 970,000 distinct CDR3 sequences, roughly 51% of them appearing once. The source material was blood. The receptors come from a woman aged 55-70 years in good health. CDR3s leave out the opening cysteine and the closing phenylalanine or tryptophan. The order of the fields is D gene, J gene, CDR3 length, V gene, CDR3 protein. The D gene is left open where the match is weak.

d_call: TRBD1; j_call: TRBJ1-5; cdr3_length: 13; v_call: TRBV5-1; cdr3_aa: ASSLGTGDRQPQH
d_call: TRBD2; j_call: TRBJ2-7; cdr3_length: 15; v_call: TRBV3-1; cdr3_aa: ASSQVGSGRQTYEQY
d_call: TRBD1; j_call: TRBJ1-6; cdr3_length: 14; v_call: TRBV7-9; cdr3_aa: ASSSTGGLGQSPLH
d_call: .; j_call: TRBJ2-5; cdr3_length: 11; v_call: TRBV15; cdr3_aa: ATSRDFEDEQY
d_call: TRBD2; j_call: TRBJ2-3; cdr3_length: 14; v_call: TRBV18; cdr3_aa: ASSLGTSLITDTQY
d_call: .; j_call: TRBJ2-3; cdr3_length: 13; v_call: TRBV9; cdr3_aa: ASSVTGGLTDTQY
d_call: .; j_call: TRBJ2-3; cdr3_length: 14; v_call: TRBV7-9; cdr3_aa: ASTISEATHTDTQY
d_call: TRBD2; j_call: TRBJ2-1; cdr3_length: 13; v_call: TRBV7-3; cdr3_aa: ASSLMPSGRNEQF
d_call: .; j_call: TRBJ2-3; cdr3_length: 14; v_call: TRBV28; cdr3_aa: ASSLLVGDGTDTQY
d_call: TRBD2; j_call: TRBJ2-7; cdr3_length: 12; v_call: TRBV7-9; cdr3_aa: ASTDSGRNDEQY
d_call: TRBD2; j_call: TRBJ2-3; cdr3_length: 14; v_call: TRBV6-2/TRBV6-3; cdr3_aa: ASSRGLAGGWDTQY
d_call: TRBD2; j_call: TRBJ2-7; cdr3_length: 12; v_call: TRBV5-1; cdr3_aa: ASSLQGGRYEQY
d_call: .; j_call: TRBJ2-4; cdr3_length: 11; v_call: TRBV5-1; cdr3_aa: ASSLPGTNIQY
d_call: .; j_call: TRBJ2-7; cdr3_length: 10; v_call: TRBV12-3/TRBV12-4; cdr3_aa: ATASVPYEQY
d_call: TRBD2; j_call: TRBJ2-7; cdr3_length: 14; v_call: TRBV4-1; cdr3_aa: ASSQGASGISYEQY
d_call: .; j_call: TRBJ2-7; cdr3_length: 13; v_call: TRBV6-5; cdr3_aa: ASTPLGDPNYEQY
d_call: .; j_call: TRBJ2-1; cdr3_length: 12; v_call: TRBV20-1; cdr3_aa: SATSGQLDNEQF